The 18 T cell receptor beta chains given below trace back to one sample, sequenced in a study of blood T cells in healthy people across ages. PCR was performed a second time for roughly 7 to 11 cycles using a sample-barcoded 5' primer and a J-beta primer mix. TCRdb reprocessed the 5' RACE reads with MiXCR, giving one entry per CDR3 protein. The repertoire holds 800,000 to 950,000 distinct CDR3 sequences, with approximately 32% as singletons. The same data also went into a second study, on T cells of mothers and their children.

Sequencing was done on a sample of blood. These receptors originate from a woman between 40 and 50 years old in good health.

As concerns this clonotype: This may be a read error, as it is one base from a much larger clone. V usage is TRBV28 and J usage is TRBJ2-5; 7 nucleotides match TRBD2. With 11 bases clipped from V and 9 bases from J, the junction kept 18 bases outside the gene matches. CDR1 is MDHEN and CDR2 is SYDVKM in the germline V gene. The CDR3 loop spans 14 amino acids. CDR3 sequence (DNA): TGTGCCCCTGGGGGGGTCAAAGTCCGGGAGGCCCAGTACTTC. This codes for CAPGGVKVREAQYF. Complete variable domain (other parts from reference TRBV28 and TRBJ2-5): DVKVTQSSRYLVKRTGEKVFLECVQDMDHENMFWYRQDPGLGLRLIYFSYDVKMKEKGDIPEGYSVSREKKERFSLILESASTNQTSMYLCAPGGVKVREAQYFGPGTRLLVL.

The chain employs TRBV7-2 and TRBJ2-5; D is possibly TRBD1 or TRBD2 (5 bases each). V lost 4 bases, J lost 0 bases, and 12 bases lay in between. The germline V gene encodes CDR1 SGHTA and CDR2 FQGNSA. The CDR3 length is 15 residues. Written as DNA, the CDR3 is TGTGCCAGCAGCTCTTGGTGGGGGTACCAAGAGACCCAGTACTTC. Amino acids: CASSSWWGYQETQYF.

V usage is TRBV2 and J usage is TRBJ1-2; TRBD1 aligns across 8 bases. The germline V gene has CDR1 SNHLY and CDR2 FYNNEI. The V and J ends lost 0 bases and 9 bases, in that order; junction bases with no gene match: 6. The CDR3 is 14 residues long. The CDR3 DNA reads TGTGCCAGCAGTGAAGCTGTATGGACAGGGAGCTACACCTTC. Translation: CASSEAVWTGSYTF. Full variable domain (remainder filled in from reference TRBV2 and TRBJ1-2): EPEVTQTPSHQVTQMGQEVILRCVPISNHLYFYWYRQILGQKVEFLVSFYNNEISEKSEIFDDQFSVERPDGSNFTLKIRSTKLEDSAMYFCASSEAVWTGSYTFGSGTRLTVV.

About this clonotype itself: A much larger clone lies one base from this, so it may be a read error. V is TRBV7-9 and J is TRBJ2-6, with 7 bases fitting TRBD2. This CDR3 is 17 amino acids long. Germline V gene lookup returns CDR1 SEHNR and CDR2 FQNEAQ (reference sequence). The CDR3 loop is CASSAGWDYSGANILTF. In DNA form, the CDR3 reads TGTGCCAGTTCCGCTGGGTGGGACTACTCTGGGGCCAACATCCTGACTTTC.

The CDR3 spells CAITTRDSPYNEQFF. The CDR3 DNA reads TGTGCCATCACTACCCGGGACAGTCCCTACAATGAGCAGTTCTTC. The chain combines TRBV6-2 or TRBV6-3 with TRBJ2-1; TRBD1 aligns across 7 bases. The length of the CDR3 is 15 residues. V gave up 10 bases and J gave up 2 bases; unmatched junction bases: 11. The germline V gene encodes CDR1 MNHEY and CDR2 SVGEGT.

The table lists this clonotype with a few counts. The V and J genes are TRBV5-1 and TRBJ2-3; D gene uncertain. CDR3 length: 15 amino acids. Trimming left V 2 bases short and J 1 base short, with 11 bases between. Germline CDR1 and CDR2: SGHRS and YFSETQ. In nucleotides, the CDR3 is TGCGCCAGCAGCTTCCCAAATGCGGGCACAGATACGCAGTATTTT. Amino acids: CASSFPNAGTDTQYF. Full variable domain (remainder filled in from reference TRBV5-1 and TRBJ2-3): KAGVTQTPRYLIKTRGQQVTLSCSPISGHRSVSWYQQTPGQGLQFLFEYFSETQRNKGNFPGRFSGRQFSNSRSEMNVSTLELGDSALYLCASSFPNAGTDTQYFGPGTRLTVL.

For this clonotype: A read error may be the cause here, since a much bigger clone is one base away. CDR3 residues: CASSLVVFRGTKNIQYF. The CDR3 bases are TGTGCCAGCAGCTTAGTGGTCTTTAGGGGGACCAAAAACATTCAGTACTTC. The chain combines TRBV7-8 with TRBJ2-4, with D perhaps TRBD1 (6 bases). Germline V CDR1 and CDR2: SGHVS, FQNEAQ. Trimming removed 1 base from V and 2 bases from J, with 15 bases in between. CDR3 length equals 17 residues.

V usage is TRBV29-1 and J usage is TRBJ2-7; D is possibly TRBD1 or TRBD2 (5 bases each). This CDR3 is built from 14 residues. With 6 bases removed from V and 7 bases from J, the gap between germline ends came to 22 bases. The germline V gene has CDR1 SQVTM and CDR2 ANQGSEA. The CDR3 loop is CSVQGLLKEGEQYF. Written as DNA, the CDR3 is TGCAGCGTCCAGGGCCTTCTTAAAGAGGGTGAGCAGTACTTC.

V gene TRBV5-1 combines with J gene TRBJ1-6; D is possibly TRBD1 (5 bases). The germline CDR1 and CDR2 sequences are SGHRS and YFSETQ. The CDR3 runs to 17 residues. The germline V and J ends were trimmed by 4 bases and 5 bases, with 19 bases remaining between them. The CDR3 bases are TGCGCCAGCAGCCCCTACGGGGGAGGGGCCGATAATTCACCCCTCCACTTT. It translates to CASSPYGGGADNSPLHF.

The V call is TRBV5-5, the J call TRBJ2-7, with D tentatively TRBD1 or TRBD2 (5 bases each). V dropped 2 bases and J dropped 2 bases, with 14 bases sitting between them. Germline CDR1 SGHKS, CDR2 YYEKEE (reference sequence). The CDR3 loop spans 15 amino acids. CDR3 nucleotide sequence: TGTGCCAGCAGCTTCAAGGAGGCCAGGGCCTACGAGCAGTACTTC. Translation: CASSFKEARAYEQYF. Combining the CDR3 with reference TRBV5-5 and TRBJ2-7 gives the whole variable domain DAGVTQSPTHLIKTRGQQVTLRCSPISGHKSVSWYQQVLGQGPQFIFQYYEKEERGRGNFPDRFSARQFPNYSSELNVNALLLGDSALYLCASSFKEARAYEQYFGPGTRLTVT.

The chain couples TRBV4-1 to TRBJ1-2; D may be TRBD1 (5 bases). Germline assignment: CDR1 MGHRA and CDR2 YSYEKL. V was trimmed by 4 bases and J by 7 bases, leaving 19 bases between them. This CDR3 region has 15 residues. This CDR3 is CASSPSGRQGGGYTF. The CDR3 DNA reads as TGCGCCAGCAGCCCCTCAGGTCGGCAGGGAGGTGGCTACACCTTC.

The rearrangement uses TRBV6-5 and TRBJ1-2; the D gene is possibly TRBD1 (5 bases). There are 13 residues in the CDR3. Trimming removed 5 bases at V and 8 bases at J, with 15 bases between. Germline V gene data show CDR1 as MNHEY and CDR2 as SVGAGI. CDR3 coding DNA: TGTGCCAGCAGTGATGGGACGGTGGGGGGCTACACCTTC. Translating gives CASSDGTVGGYTF.

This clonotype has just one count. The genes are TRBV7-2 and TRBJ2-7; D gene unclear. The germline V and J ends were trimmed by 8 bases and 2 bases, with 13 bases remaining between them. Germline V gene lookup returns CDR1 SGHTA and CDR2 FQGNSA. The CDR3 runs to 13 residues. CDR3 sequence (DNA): TGTGCCAGCTCAGCTTACTTTCCCTACGAGCAGTACTTC. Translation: CASSAYFPYEQYF.

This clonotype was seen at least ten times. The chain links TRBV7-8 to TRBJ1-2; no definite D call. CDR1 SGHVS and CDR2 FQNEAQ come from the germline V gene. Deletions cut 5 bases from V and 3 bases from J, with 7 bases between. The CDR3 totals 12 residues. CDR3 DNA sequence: TGTGCCAGCAGCCTGGAGCACTATGGCTACACCTTC. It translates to CASSLEHYGYTF.

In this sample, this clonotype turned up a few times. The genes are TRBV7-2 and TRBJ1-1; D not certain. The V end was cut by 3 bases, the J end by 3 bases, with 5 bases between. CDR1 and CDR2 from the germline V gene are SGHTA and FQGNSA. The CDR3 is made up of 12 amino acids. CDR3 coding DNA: TGTGCCAGCAGCTTTGCGGACACTGAAGCTTTCTTT. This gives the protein CASSFADTEAFF.

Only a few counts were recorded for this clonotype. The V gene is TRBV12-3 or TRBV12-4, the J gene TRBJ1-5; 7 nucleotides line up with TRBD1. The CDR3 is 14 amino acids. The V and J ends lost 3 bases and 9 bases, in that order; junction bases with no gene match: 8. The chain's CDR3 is CASSLRDSRGPQHF. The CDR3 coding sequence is TGTGCCAGCAGTTTGAGGGACAGCCGCGGGCCCCAGCATTTT.

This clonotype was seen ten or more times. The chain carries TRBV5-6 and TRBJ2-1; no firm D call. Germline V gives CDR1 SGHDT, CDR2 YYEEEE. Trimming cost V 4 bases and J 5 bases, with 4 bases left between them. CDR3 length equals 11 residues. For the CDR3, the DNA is TGTGCCAGCAGCCGCAACAATGAGCAGTTCTTC. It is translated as CASSRNNEQFF.

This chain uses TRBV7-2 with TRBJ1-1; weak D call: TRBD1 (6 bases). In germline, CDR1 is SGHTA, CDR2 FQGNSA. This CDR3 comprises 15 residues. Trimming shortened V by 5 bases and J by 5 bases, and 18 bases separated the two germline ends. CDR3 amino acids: CASSAYRDGETEAFF. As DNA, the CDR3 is TGTGCCAGCAGCGCCTACAGGGATGGGGAGACTGAAGCTTTCTTT.